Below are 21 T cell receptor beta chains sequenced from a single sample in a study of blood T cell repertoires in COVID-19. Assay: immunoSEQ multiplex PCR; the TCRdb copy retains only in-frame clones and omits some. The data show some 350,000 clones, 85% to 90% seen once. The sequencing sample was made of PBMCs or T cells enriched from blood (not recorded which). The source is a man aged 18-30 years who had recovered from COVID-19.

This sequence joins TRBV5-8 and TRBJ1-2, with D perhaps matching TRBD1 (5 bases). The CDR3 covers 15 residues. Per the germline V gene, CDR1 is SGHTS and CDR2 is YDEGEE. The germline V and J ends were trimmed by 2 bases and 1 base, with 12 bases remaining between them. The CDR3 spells CASSFHRSVNYGYTF. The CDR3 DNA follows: TGTGCCAGCAGCTTTCACAGGAGTGTTAACTATGGCTACACCTTC.

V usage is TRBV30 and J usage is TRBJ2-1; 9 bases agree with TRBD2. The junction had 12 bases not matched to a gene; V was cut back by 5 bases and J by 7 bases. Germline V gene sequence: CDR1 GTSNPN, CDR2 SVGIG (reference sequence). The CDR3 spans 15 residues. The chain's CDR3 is CAWGAGGSGGNEQFF. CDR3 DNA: TGTGCCTGGGGTGCCGGGGGTAGCGGGGGTAATGAGCAGTTCTTC.

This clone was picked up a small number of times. CDR3 nucleotides: TGCAGCGTTAAGTCCGGGACAACATATAGCGACGAGCAGTACTTC. It yields the protein CSVKSGTTYSDEQYF. The chain couples TRBV29-1 to TRBJ2-7; D might be TRBD1 (6 bases). V was clipped by 5 bases and J by 5 bases, with 22 bases between them. This CDR3 is 15 amino acids long. CDR1 is SQVTM and CDR2 is ANQGSEA in the germline V gene.

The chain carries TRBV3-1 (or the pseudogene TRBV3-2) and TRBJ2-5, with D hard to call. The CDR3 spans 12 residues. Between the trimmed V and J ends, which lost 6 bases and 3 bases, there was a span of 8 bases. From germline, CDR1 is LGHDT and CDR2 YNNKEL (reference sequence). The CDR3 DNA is TGTGCCAGCAGTCACTCAAAAGAGACCCAGTACTTC. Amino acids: CASSHSKETQYF.

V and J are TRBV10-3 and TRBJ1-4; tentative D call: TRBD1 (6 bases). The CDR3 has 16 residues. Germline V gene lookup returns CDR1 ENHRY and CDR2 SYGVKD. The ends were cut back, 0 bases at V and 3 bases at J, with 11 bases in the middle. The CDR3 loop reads CAISESTGRANEKLFF. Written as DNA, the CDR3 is TGTGCCATCAGTGAGTCGACAGGTCGAGCTAATGAAAAACTGTTTTTT.

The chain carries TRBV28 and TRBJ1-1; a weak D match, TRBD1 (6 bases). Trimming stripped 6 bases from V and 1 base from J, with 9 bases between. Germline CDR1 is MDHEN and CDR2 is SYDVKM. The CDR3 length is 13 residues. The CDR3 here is CASRDRKNTEAFF. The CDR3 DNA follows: TGTGCCAGCAGGGACAGAAAGAACACTGAAGCTTTCTTT. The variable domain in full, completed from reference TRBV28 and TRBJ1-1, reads DVKVTQSSRYLVKRTGEKVFLECVQDMDHENMFWYRQDPGLGLRLIYFSYDVKMKEKGDIPEGYSVSREKKERFSLILESASTNQTSMYLCASRDRKNTEAFFGQGTRLTVV.

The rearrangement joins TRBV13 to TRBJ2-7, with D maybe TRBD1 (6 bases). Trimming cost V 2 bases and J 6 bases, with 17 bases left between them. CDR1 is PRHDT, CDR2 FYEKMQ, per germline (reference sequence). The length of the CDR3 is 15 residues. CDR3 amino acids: CASSLFAGVSPEQYF. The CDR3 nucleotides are TGTGCCAGCAGCTTATTTGCAGGGGTATCTCCCGAGCAGTACTTC.

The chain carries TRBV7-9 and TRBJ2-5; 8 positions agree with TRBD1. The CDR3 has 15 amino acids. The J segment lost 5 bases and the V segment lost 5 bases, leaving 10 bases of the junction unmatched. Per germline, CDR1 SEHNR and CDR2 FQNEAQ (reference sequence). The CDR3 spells CASSLGDRLGETQYF. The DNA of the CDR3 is TGTGCCAGCAGCCTAGGGGACAGGTTGGGGGAGACCCAGTACTTC.

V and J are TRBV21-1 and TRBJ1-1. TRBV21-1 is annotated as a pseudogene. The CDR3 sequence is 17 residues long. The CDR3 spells CASRVRYDGRGLTEAFF. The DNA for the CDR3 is TGTGCCAGCAGAGTAAGGTACGACGGAAGAGGTTTAACTGAAGCTTTCTTT.

Here the CDR3 DNA reads TGTGCCAGCAGTTTATCCCCTTGGTTGGAAGCCAGGGGATCACCCCTCCACTTT. This gives the protein CASSLSPWLEARGSPLHF. V and J are TRBV28 and TRBJ1-6, with a possible D match to TRBD1 (6 bases). The germline V gene encodes CDR1 MDHEN and CDR2 SYDVKM. The CDR3 has 18 amino acids. V gave up 1 base and J gave up 10 bases, with 23 bases separating them.

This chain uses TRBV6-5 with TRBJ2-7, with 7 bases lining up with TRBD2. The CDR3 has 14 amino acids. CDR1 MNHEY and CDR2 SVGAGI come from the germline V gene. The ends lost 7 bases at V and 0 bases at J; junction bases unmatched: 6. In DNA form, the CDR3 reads TGTGCCAGCATAGTCAGCGGGAACTCCTACGAGCAGTACTTC. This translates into CASIVSGNSYEQYF.

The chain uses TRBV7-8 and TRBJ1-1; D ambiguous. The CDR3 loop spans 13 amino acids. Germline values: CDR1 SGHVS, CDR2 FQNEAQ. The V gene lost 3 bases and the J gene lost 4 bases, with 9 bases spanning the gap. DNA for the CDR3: TGTGCCAGCAGCTTTTATTCGGGCACTGAAGCTTTCTTT. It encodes CASSFYSGTEAFF. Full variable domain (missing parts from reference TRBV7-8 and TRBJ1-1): GAGVSQSPRYKVAKRGQDVALRCDPISGHVSLFWYQQALGQGPEFLTYFQNEAQLDKSGLPSDRFFAERPEGSVSTLKIQRTQQEDSAVYLCASSFYSGTEAFFGQGTRLTVV.

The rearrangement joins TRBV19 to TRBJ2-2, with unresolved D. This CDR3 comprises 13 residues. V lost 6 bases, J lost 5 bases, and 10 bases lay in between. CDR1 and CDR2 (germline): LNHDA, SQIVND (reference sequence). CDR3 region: CASSPGGTGELFF. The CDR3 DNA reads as TGTGCCAGTAGCCCGGGTGGGACCGGGGAGCTGTTTTTT. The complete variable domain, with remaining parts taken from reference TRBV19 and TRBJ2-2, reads DGGITQSPKYLFRKEGQNVTLSCEQNLNHDAMYWYRQDPGQGLRLIYYSQIVNDFQKGDIAEGYSVSREKKESFPLTVTSAQKNPTAFYLCASSPGGTGELFFGEGSRLTVL.

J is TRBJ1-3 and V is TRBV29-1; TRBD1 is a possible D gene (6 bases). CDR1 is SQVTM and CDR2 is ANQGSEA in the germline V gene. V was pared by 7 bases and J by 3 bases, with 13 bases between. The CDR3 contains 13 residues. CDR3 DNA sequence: TGCAGCGGCAGAACAGGGTTTGGAAACACCATATATTTT. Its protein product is CSGRTGFGNTIYF.

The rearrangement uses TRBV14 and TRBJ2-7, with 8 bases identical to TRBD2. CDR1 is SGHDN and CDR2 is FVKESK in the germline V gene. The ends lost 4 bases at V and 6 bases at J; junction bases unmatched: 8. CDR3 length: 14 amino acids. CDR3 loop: CASSRAGAGREQYF. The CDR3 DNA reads TGTGCCAGCAGCCGAGCGGGGGCCGGACGCGAGCAGTACTTC.

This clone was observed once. The CDR3 reads CASSQVQGIHEQYF. As DNA, the CDR3 is TGTGCCAGCAGCCAAGTTCAGGGTATCCACGAGCAGTACTTC. The chain employs TRBV3-1 (or the pseudogene TRBV3-2) and TRBJ2-7; a weak D match, TRBD1 (5 bases). The germline V gene has CDR1 LGHDT and CDR2 YNNKEL (reference sequence). The CDR3 covers 14 residues. Trimming stripped 1 base from V and 5 bases from J, with 12 bases between.

Here the CDR3 DNA reads TGTGCCAGCAGCGCTCGGGACAAAGGCTACAATGAGCAGTTCTTC. This sequence encodes CASSARDKGYNEQFF. The chain combines TRBV7-3 with TRBJ2-1, with D perhaps TRBD1 (6 bases). The germline gives CDR1 SGHTA, CDR2 FQGTGA. V lost 5 bases and J lost 3, with 14 bases in between. The CDR3 runs to 15 residues.

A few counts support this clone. The CDR3 protein is CASSYGGTASYEQYF. The CDR3 region has the DNA TGTGCCAGCAGTTATGGCGGGACGGCCTCCTACGAGCAGTACTTC. V and J are TRBV6-2 or TRBV6-3 and TRBJ2-7; D is perhaps TRBD2 (6 bases). Germline assignment: CDR1 MNHEY and CDR2 SVGEGT. Trimming left V 3 bases short and J 0 bases short, with 12 bases between. CDR3 size: 15 residues.

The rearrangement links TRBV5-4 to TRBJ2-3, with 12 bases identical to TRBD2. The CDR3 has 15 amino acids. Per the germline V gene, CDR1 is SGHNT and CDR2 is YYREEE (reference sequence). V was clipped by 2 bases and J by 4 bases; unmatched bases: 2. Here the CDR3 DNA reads TGTGCCAGCAGCTTACTAGCGGGAGGAGCAGATACGCAGTATTTT. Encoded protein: CASSLLAGGADTQYF.

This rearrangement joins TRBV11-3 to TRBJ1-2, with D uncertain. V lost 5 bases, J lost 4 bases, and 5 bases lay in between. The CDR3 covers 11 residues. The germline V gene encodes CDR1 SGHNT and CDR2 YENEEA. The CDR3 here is CASSTSYGYTF. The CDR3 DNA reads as TGTGCCAGCAGCACCAGCTATGGCTACACCTTC.

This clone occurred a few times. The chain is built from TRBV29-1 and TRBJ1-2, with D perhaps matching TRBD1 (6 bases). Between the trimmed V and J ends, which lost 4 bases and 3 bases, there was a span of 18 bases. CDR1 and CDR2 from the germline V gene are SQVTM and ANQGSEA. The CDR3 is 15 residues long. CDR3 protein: CSVGLQGRRDYGYTF. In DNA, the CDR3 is TGCAGCGTTGGACTGCAGGGGCGACGGGACTATGGCTACACCTTC.